This paragraph reports one T cell receptor (beta chain). Measured with immunoSEQ multiplex PCR; TCRdb has only the in-frame clones, and not every one. Among about 170,000 clones listed, approximately 79% were seen once. These data are taken from a study of blood T cell repertoires in COVID-19. Turning to the study itself: Both acute and convalescent COVID-19 samples were obtained from the United States, Italy and Spain. Nucleic acid was either cDNA or gDNA, and it came from T cells, B-cell-depleted T cells, or PBMCs.

With 4 bases removed from V and 2 bases from J, the gap between germline ends came to 11 bases. The germline CDR1 and CDR2 sequences are LNHDA and SQIVND (reference sequence). The CDR3 length is 14 residues. The sequence was obtained from a woman aged 80 or over with acute or convalescent COVID-19. The sample comprised peripheral blood. This sequence joins TRBV19 and TRBJ1-1; no firm D call. DNA for the CDR3: TGTGCCAGTAGTAGAGAGAGGTCCAACACTGAAGCTTTCTTT. This gives the protein CASSRERSNTEAFF.